One sample yielded the 10 T cell receptor beta chains listed below, sequenced in a study of blood T cell repertoires in COVID-19. Only in-frame clones appear in the TCRdb table, and some are missing; sequencing was by immunoSEQ multiplex PCR. The repertoire holds about 47,000 clones, with over 75% as singletons. Sequencing input: peripheral blood. The receptor source for this set is a woman aged 55-69 years with acute or convalescent COVID-19.

This clone was detected only a few times. The chain is built from TRBV5-1 and TRBJ2-7, with 12 bases lining up with TRBD1. Per the germline V gene, CDR1 is SGHRS and CDR2 is YFSETQ. After removal of 0 bases from V and 5 bases from J, the junction contained 6 bases not matched to a gene. This CDR3 spans 16 amino acids. In nucleotides, the CDR3 is TGCGCCAGCAGCTTGGGGCCGGGACAGGGGGCGGACGAGCAGTACTTC. This gives the protein CASSLGPGQGADEQYF.

This clone was detected only a few times. This chain uses TRBV4-3 with TRBJ2-2; the D gene is possibly TRBD1 (5 bases). Germline V gene lookup returns CDR1 LGHNA and CDR2 YSLEER. The CDR3 covers 15 residues. Trimming removed 0 bases from V and 6 bases from J, with 11 bases in between. Here the CDR3 DNA reads TGCGCCAGCAGCCAAGAGGCAGGGTCGTCCGGGGAGCTGTTTTTT. It is translated as CASSQEAGSSGELFF.

V usage is TRBV18 and J usage is TRBJ1-1, with D perhaps TRBD1 (6 bases). CDR3 size: 14 residues. In germline, CDR1 is KGHSH, CDR2 LQKENI. Trimming removed 5 bases at V and 6 bases at J, with 16 bases between. CDR3 protein: CASSVEQGWAEAFF. The CDR3 DNA reads TGTGCCAGCTCAGTCGAACAGGGTTGGGCTGAAGCTTTCTTT.

The table lists this clone with a few counts. In nucleotides, the CDR3 is TGTGCCAGCAGCCAAGATTCGGCTAGCGGGGTATATTACAATGAGCAGTTCTTC. Residues: CASSQDSASGVYYNEQFF. The J gene is TRBJ2-1, the V gene TRBV3-1 (or the pseudogene TRBV3-2); 9 bases agree with TRBD2. With 0 bases clipped from V and 4 bases from J, the junction kept 10 bases outside the gene matches. Germline assignment: CDR1 LGHDT and CDR2 YNNKEL (reference sequence). The CDR3 extends over 18 amino acids.

The chain employs TRBV20-1 and TRBJ2-1; TRBD2 might be the D (5 bases). Deletions cut 3 bases from V and 3 bases from J, with 12 bases between. Looked up from germline, CDR1 is DFQATT and CDR2 is SNEGSKA (reference sequence). CDR3 length equals 14 residues. CDR3 region: CSASHHGDYNEQFF. CDR3 nucleotide sequence: TGCAGTGCTAGTCATCACGGGGACTACAATGAGCAGTTCTTC.

The chain uses TRBV2 and TRBJ1-2, with D hard to call. Per the germline V gene, CDR1 is SNHLY and CDR2 is FYNNEI. This CDR3 has 12 residues. The V gene lost 5 bases and the J gene lost 5 bases, with 9 bases spanning the gap. The chain's CDR3 is CASSLQLYGYTF. The DNA for the CDR3 is TGTGCCAGCAGTTTACAGTTGTATGGCTACACCTTC.

The rearrangement uses TRBV6-1 and TRBJ2-2, with D possibly TRBD1 on 5 matching bases. CDR1 is MNHNS and CDR2 is SASEGT in the germline V gene. CDR3 length: 15 residues. The V gene lost 2 bases and the J gene lost 7 bases, with 14 bases spanning the gap. The CDR3 DNA follows: TGTGCCAGCAGTGAAAGATCCAGGGCTTTCGGGGAGCTGTTTTTT. Its protein product is CASSERSRAFGELFF.

The chain links TRBV11-2 to TRBJ1-1, with 9 bases that match TRBD1. Germline CDR1 SGHAT, CDR2 FQNNGV. The junction had 10 bases not matched to a gene; V was cut back by 5 bases and J by 0 bases. This CDR3 spans 17 amino acids. CDR3 nucleotides: TGTGCCAGCAGCCCGAGGGGACAGGGCTTAATGAACACTGAAGCTTTCTTT. Amino acid sequence: CASSPRGQGLMNTEAFF.

This sequence joins TRBV7-9 and TRBJ2-1; D gene ambiguous. CDR1 SEHNR and CDR2 FQNEAQ come from the germline V gene (reference sequence). The CDR3 loop spans 13 amino acids. Trimming removed 2 bases at V and 8 bases at J, with 10 bases between. CDR3 loop: CASSLLRVDEQFF. CDR3 coding DNA: TGTGCCAGCAGCTTATTAAGAGTCGATGAGCAGTTCTTC.

The chain combines TRBV11-2 with TRBJ2-1, with a weak D call TRBD2 (5 bases). Germline V gene data show CDR1 as SGHAT and CDR2 as FQNNGV. V lost 5 bases, J lost 0 bases, and 11 bases lay in between. The CDR3 extends over 15 amino acids. Here the CDR3 reads CASSRREGSYNEQFF. The CDR3 DNA reads TGTGCCAGCAGCCGTCGCGAGGGCTCCTACAATGAGCAGTTCTTC.